A single sample gave rise to the 28 T cell receptor beta chains below, sequenced in a study of molecular identifiers for immune sequencing clone quantification. One entry per CDR3 protein results from TCRdb running MiXCR on the PCR reads. The sample lists some 590,000 distinct CDR3 sequences, about 25% seen once, with 0.75% to 0.8% in the top ten. The sample taken for sequencing was naive CD8+ T cells from blood, with Jurkat cell RNA spiked in. Regarding subset: FACS-sorted CD8+CD4-CCR7+CD45RA+ naive T cells. The receptors were gathered from a human donor in good health. Some libraries in this study had Jurkat cell RNA spiked in.

This clonotype was counted many times. The chain uses TRBV4-3 and TRBJ2-1; 8 bases agree with TRBD2. The CDR3 extends over 18 amino acids. Germline V gene lookup returns CDR1 LGHNA and CDR2 YSLEER. With 0 bases clipped from V and 11 bases from J, the junction kept 18 bases outside the gene matches. CDR3 sequence: CASSQDLAAGAGPDKQFF. For the CDR3, the DNA is TGCGCCAGCAGCCAAGATTTGGCAGCGGGAGCGGGACCAGATAAGCAGTTCTTC.

This clonotype was picked up a small number of times. The chain has TRBV29-1 and TRBJ2-1; 8 nucleotides align to TRBD2. The CDR3 extends over 14 amino acids. V gave up 3 bases and J gave up 6 bases; unmatched junction bases: 7. CDR1 SQVTM and CDR2 ANQGSEA come from the germline V gene. CDR3 region: CSVDGAGVGNEQFF. CDR3 DNA sequence: TGCAGCGTTGATGGAGCGGGAGTAGGCAATGAGCAGTTCTTC.

Note on this clonotype: A much larger clone differs by one base, so this may be a read error. This chain joins TRBV13 and TRBJ2-5, with D hard to call. This CDR3 region has 13 residues. Trimming stripped 5 bases from V and 3 bases from J, with 10 bases between. Germline assignment: CDR1 PRHDT and CDR2 FYEKMQ (reference sequence). The CDR3 loop reads CASSLRYKETQYF. CDR3 nucleotide sequence: TGTGCCAGCAGCCTGAGATACAAAGAGACCCAGTACTTC.

This clonotype was seen a few times. A much larger clone is a single base away; this may be a read error. V is TRBV29-1 and J is TRBJ2-3; unclear D gene. The CDR3 covers 14 residues. In germline, CDR1 is SQVTM, CDR2 ANQGSEA. The CDR3 here is CSVYLWWAADTPYF. The CDR3 nucleotides are TGCAGCGTTTATCTATGGTGGGCCGCAGATACGCCGTATTTT.

The table lists this clonotype with many counts. The chain carries TRBV7-6 and TRBJ2-7, with D perhaps matching TRBD2 (6 bases). Trimming took 5 bases from V and 6 from J, leaving 17 bases between them. CDR1 and CDR2 (germline): SGHVS, FNYEAQ. The length of the CDR3 is 14 residues. As DNA, the CDR3 is TGTGCCAGCAGCCCTCCGGGACTCCTCCGCGAGCAGTACTTC. Translated: CASSPPGLLREQYF.

The chain joins TRBV12-3 or TRBV12-4 to TRBJ2-5, with 7 bases aligning to TRBD1. Unmatched junction bases numbered 16, after V lost 6 bases and J lost 3 bases. The CDR3 loop spans 17 amino acids. This CDR3 reads CASSLSLTDRAEETQYF. Written as DNA, the CDR3 is TGTGCCAGCAGCTTGTCCTTGACCGACAGGGCAGAAGAGACCCAGTACTTC.

This clonotype was seen repeatedly, ten times or more. The chain uses TRBV29-1 and TRBJ2-7, with 7 bases matching TRBD1. Looked up from germline, CDR1 is SQVTM and CDR2 is ANQGSEA. The V and J ends lost 7 bases and 2 bases, in that order; junction bases with no gene match: 8. This CDR3 has 13 amino acids. CDR3 bases: TGCAGCGCCTTTAGACAGGGAGCCTACGAGCAGTACTTC. Residues: CSAFRQGAYEQYF.

This clonotype was counted many times. V is TRBV4-3 and J is TRBJ2-3, with 8 nucleotides matching TRBD1. The CDR3 has 19 amino acids. The germline gives CDR1 LGHNA, CDR2 YSLEER. The V segment lost 0 bases and the J segment 6 bases; nucleotides outside the gene matches: 17. The CDR3 loop reads CASSQDVRGRAGGLDTQYF. CDR3 in DNA: TGCGCCAGCAGCCAAGATGTTCGGGGTCGGGCAGGGGGCCTGGATACGCAGTATTTT.

This sequence joins TRBV4-3 and TRBJ1-2; D unresolved. The CDR3 totals 14 residues. Germline CDR1 LGHNA, CDR2 YSLEER. The V gene lost 3 bases and the J gene lost 1 base, with 9 bases spanning the gap. CDR3 DNA: TGCGCCAGCAGCCACAGGAATTTTAACTATGGCTACACCTTC. Encoded protein: CASSHRNFNYGYTF.

This chain links TRBV7-9 with TRBJ2-7; TRBD2 matches at 8 bases. Germline lookup yields CDR1 SEHNR and CDR2 FQNEAQ (reference sequence). V gave up 1 base and J gave up 3 bases; unmatched junction bases: 2. This CDR3 has 14 residues. CDR3 sequence reads: CASSLGREDYEQYF. The DNA for the CDR3 is TGTGCCAGCAGCTTAGGGCGGGAGGACTACGAGCAGTACTTC.

This clonotype has a count of ten or more. The chain is built from TRBV20-1 and TRBJ2-3, with 9 bases matching TRBD2. CDR3 length: 19 amino acids. Germline CDR1 reads DFQATT; CDR2 reads SNEGSKA (reference sequence). J gave up 5 bases and V 6 bases, and 24 bases lay outside the gene matches. Written as DNA, the CDR3 is TGCAGTGCCCTCCGGGGGGCCTGGCAGCGGGAGGTTCTTATAGATACGCAGTATTTT. Encoded protein: CSALRGAWQREVLIDTQYF.

Note on this clonotype: Compared with germline, one end of the junction differs, possibly owing to a read error. This chain uses TRBV5-1 with TRBJ2-7, with 7 bases identical to TRBD2. The CDR3 is 15 residues long. Per the germline V gene, CDR1 is SGHRS and CDR2 is YFSETQ. Here the CDR3 reads CASSFGGGSTYGQYF. CDR3 coding DNA: TGCGCCAGCAGCTTTGGCGGGGGATCGACCTACGGGCAGTACTTC.

A remark on this clonotype: Sequence at one end of the junction differs from germline and may be a read error. The genes are TRBV20-1 and TRBJ2-1, with 9 bases aligning to TRBD2. CDR1 and CDR2 (germline): DFQATT, SNEGSKA (reference sequence). CDR3 size: 14 residues. CDR3 bases: TGCAGTGCTAGAGGCGGGGGGGCCTACAATGAGCAGCTCTTC. Translating it yields CSARGGGAYNEQLF.

This clonotype was recorded many times. The chain combines TRBV12-3 or TRBV12-4 with TRBJ2-7, with a weak D call TRBD1 (6 bases). With 6 bases removed from V and 4 bases from J, the gap between germline ends came to 13 bases. CDR3 length: 13 residues. This chain's CDR3 is CASSPGQKYEQYF. CDR3 nucleotides: TGTGCCAGCAGCCCCGGACAGAAGTACGAGCAGTACTTC.

The CDR3 is CASSWDGGLNTEAFF. The CDR3 region has the DNA TGTGCCAGCAGCTGGGATGGGGGGCTGAACACTGAAGCTTTCTTT. The chain couples TRBV7-8 to TRBJ1-1, with D possibly TRBD1 on 6 matching bases. From germline, CDR1 is SGHVS and CDR2 FQNEAQ. V was pared by 4 bases and J by 0 bases, with 12 bases between. CDR3 length: 15 residues.

Ten or more counts support this clonotype. The CDR3, as DNA: TGTGCCAGCAGTTACGGGACTAGCGGGAGAAGGAGGACAGATACGCAGTATTTT. Its protein is CASSYGTSGRRRTDTQYF. The genes are TRBV6-2 or TRBV6-3 and TRBJ2-3, with 14 bases aligning to TRBD2. Germline V gene sequence: CDR1 MNHEY, CDR2 SVGEGT. CDR3 length: 18 amino acids. The V segment lost 2 bases and the J segment 3 bases; nucleotides outside the gene matches: 7.

This clonotype appeared many times. The DNA for the CDR3 is TGTGCCAGCAGTTATTCTAGCGGGTCAGATACGCAGTATTTT. It yields the protein CASSYSSGSDTQYF. The V call is TRBV6-5, the J call TRBJ2-3, with 8 bases aligning to TRBD2. V trimming: 3 bases; J trimming: 4 bases; junction bases outside the gene matches: 3. This CDR3 is built from 14 residues. Germline V gives CDR1 MNHEY, CDR2 SVGAGI.

In its sample, this clonotype was seen many times. The rearrangement uses TRBV12-3 or TRBV12-4 and TRBJ2-7; TRBD2 matches 10 bases. The length of the CDR3 is 18 residues. J lost 2 bases, V lost 5 bases, and 15 bases had no gene match. CDR3 amino acids: CASSRSGGGRHGAYEQYF. As DNA, the CDR3 is TGTGCCAGCAGTCGCAGCGGGGGGGGACGACATGGTGCCTACGAGCAGTACTTC.

V and J are TRBV19 and TRBJ2-5, with TRBD1 matching over 9 bases. With V trimmed by 6 bases and J by 1 base, 9 bases remained unmatched. This CDR3 has 16 residues. Germline lookup yields CDR1 LNHDA and CDR2 SQIVND (reference sequence). The CDR3 reads CASSTWDRDPQETQYF. Written as DNA, the CDR3 is TGTGCCAGTAGCACATGGGACAGGGATCCCCAAGAGACCCAGTACTTC.

The chain joins TRBV11-3 to TRBJ2-1; D not certain. Trimming left V 1 base short and J 0 bases short, with 10 bases between. Germline values: CDR1 SGHNT, CDR2 YENEEA. The CDR3 spans 16 residues. The CDR3 here is CASSLAESSSYNEQFF. Written as DNA, the CDR3 is TGTGCCAGCAGCTTAGCGGAATCAAGCTCCTACAATGAGCAGTTCTTC.

Remarks on this clonotype: A much larger clone is a single base away; this may be a read error. The chain recombines TRBV5-1 with TRBJ1-1; 7 nucleotides line up with TRBD1. V lost 10 bases to trimming and J lost 1 base; unmatched junction nucleotides: 7. Germline CDR1 is SGHRS and CDR2 is YFSETQ. This CDR3 region has 13 residues. CDR3 sequence (DNA): TGCGCCTGCGGGGACAGAGCGAACACTGAAGCTTTCTTT. As protein: CACGDRANTEAFF.

This clonotype has a handful of counts. This chain joins TRBV11-2 and TRBJ1-2; TRBD1 might be the D (6 bases). The V gene's germline CDR1 is SGHAT and CDR2 FQNNGV. This CDR3 is 15 amino acids long. V was clipped by 1 base and J by 4 bases, with 13 bases between them. Here the CDR3 DNA reads TGTGCCAGCAGCTTAGCGGGGGGGCTGCCCTATGGCTACACCTTC. This translates into CASSLAGGLPYGYTF.

This clonotype was observed at least ten times. The CDR3 protein is CASSHGTGTYEQYF. In nucleotides, the CDR3 is TGTGCCAGCAGCCATGGGACAGGGACCTACGAGCAGTACTTC. J is TRBJ2-7 and V is TRBV5-4; 9 nucleotides match TRBD1. The CDR3 has 14 residues. Germline V gene sequence: CDR1 SGHNT, CDR2 YYREEE (reference sequence). The V gene end was trimmed by 4 bases and the J gene end by 2 bases; junction bases not matched to a gene: 4.

The V and J genes are TRBV28 and TRBJ2-1; TRBD1 aligns across 10 bases. V lost 5 bases to trimming and J lost 5 bases; unmatched junction nucleotides: 6. Germline V gene lookup returns CDR1 MDHEN and CDR2 SYDVKM. This CDR3 comprises 15 residues. CDR3 nucleotides: TGTGCCAGCAGTCGGGACAGGGGAGAGGACAATGAGCAGTTCTTC. Encoded protein: CASSRDRGEDNEQFF. Complete variable domain (other parts from reference TRBV28 and TRBJ2-1): DVKVTQSSRYLVKRTGEKVFLECVQDMDHENMFWYRQDPGLGLRLIYFSYDVKMKEKGDIPEGYSVSREKKERFSLILESASTNQTSMYLCASSRDRGEDNEQFFGPGTRLTVL.

V and J are TRBV2 and TRBJ1-2; D is unresolved. The CDR3 has 11 residues. Per germline, CDR1 SNHLY and CDR2 FYNNEI. V was shortened by 6 bases and J by 4 bases, with 6 bases between the two germline ends. The CDR3 DNA sequence: TGTGCCAGCAGGTCCGGCTATGGCTACACCTTC. It yields the protein CASRSGYGYTF.

This clonotype was seen many times. This rearrangement joins TRBV28 to TRBJ2-2; D gene ambiguous. Trimming took 5 bases from V and 1 from J, leaving 8 bases between them. CDR3 length: 14 residues. In germline, CDR1 is MDHEN, CDR2 SYDVKM. CDR3 sequence reads: CASSNPKNTGELFF. The DNA of the CDR3 is TGTGCCAGCAGTAATCCAAAGAACACCGGGGAGCTGTTTTTT.

This clonotype was observed at least ten times. J is TRBJ2-3 and V is TRBV6-5, with D possibly TRBD1 on 5 matching bases. The CDR3 spans 16 residues. From germline, CDR1 is MNHEY and CDR2 SVGAGI. The germline V and J ends were trimmed by 2 bases and 4 bases, with 16 bases remaining between them. CDR3 region: CASSYRQSISPDTQYF. The CDR3 DNA reads as TGTGCCAGCAGTTACCGACAGTCTATATCTCCAGATACGCAGTATTTT.

J is TRBJ2-2 and V is TRBV15; 9 nucleotides agree with TRBD1. This CDR3 contains 17 residues. J was trimmed by 6 bases and V by 1 base; bases with no gene match: 9. Germline values: CDR1 LNHNV, CDR2 YYDKDF (reference sequence). Here the CDR3 DNA reads TGTGCCACCAGCAGAGTAGGGGACAGGGTTACGTCCGGGGAGCTGTTTTTT. Translated, it gives CATSRVGDRVTSGELFF.